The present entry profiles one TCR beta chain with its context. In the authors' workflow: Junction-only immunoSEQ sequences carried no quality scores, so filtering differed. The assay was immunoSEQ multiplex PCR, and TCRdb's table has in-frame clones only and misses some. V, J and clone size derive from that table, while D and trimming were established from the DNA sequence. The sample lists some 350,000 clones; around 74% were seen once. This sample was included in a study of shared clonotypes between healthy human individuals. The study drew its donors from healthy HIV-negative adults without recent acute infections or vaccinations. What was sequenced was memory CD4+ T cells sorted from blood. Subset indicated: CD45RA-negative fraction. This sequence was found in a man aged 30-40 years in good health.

The CDR3 protein is CASSVPGQAGGIQYF. The DNA of the CDR3 is TGTGCCAGCAGTGTGCCGGGACAGGCTGGAGGCATTCAGTACTTC. This sequence joins TRBV6-6 and TRBJ2-4, with 8 bases aligning to TRBD1. V lost 5 bases, J lost 9 bases, and 12 bases stayed unmatched. The CDR3 runs to 15 residues. CDR1 is MNHNY, CDR2 SVGAGI, per germline (reference sequence).